Sequencing of this T cell receptor (beta chain) was carried out in a study of cytomegalovirus exposure and HLA in healthy donors. The PCR employed 60 Vbeta primers together with 13 Jbeta primers. This table comes from immunoSEQ multiplex PCR, and its TCRdb copy is limited to in-frame clones, with some not included. Recorded here are 150,000 to 200,000 clones; the top ten clones represent around 0.8%. The V and J ends lost 0 bases and 2 bases respectively, with 11 bases between them. The CDR3 totals 16 residues. The germline gives CDR1 LGHNA, CDR2 YSLEER. The genes are TRBV4-3 and TRBJ1-3, with D possibly being TRBD1 (5 bases). Sequencing was done on a sample of PBMCs. This TCR derives from a woman under 30 in good health and CMV-seropositive. The DNA for the CDR3 is TGCGCCAGCAGCCAAGATAGGGCAGGGCCTGGAAACACCATATATTTT. The encoded protein is CASSQDRAGPGNTIYF.